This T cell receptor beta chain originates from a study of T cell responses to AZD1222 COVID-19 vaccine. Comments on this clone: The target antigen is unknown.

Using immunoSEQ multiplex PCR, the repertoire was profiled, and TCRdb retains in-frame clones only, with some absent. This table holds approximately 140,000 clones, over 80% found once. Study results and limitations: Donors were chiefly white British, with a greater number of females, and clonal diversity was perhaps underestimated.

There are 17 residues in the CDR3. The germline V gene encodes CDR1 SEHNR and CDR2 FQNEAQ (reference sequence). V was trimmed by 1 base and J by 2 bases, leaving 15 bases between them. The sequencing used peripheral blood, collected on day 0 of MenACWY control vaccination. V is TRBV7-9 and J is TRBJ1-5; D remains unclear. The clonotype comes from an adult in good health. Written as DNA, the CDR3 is TGTGCCAGCAGCTTAGGATCGTCATCGTGGGGCAATCAGCCCCAGCATTTT. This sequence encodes CASSLGSSSWGNQPQHF.